Listed below are T cell receptor beta chains from one sample, sequenced in a study of blood T cell repertoires in COVID-19. Clones were read by immunoSEQ multiplex PCR, and TCRdb kept only the in-frame ones, dropping some. The sample yields tens of thousands of clones, 80% to 95% seen once. The sample consisted of peripheral blood. These receptors were collected from a woman of 80 years or more with acute or convalescent COVID-19. Each CDR3 is given with its conserved first and last residue. D genes are given only for firm matches. Where a row states a size, it is once, few, many or the class of an expanded clone; other rows omit it.

TRBJ1-6	TRBV7-9	-	-	TGTGCCAGCAGCTTGATCCAGGGTTCACCCCTCCACTTT	CASSLIQGSPLHF
TRBJ2-3	TRBV5-6	-	few	TGTGCCAGCAGCGAAACTGCCAGCACAGATACGCAGTATTTT	CASSETASTDTQYF
TRBJ1-2	TRBV2	-	-	TGTGCCAGCAGCCCCAGGGAGGAGGATGGCTACACCTTC	CASSPREEDGYTF
TRBJ2-1	TRBV12-3/TRBV12-4	-	-	TGTGCCAGCAGCCAGGGCATTGAGCAGTTCTTC	CASSQGIEQFF
TRBJ1-1	TRBV5-1	-	-	TGCGCCAGCAGCTTGGGGCAGTTGATGAACACTGAAGCTTTCTTT	CASSLGQLMNTEAFF
TRBJ2-7	TRBV15	-	-	TGTGCCACCAGCAGAGATCATCGACAGGGACTCGCCTACGAGCAGTACTTC	CATSRDHRQGLAYEQYF
TRBJ2-5	TRBV4-2	TRBD2	-	TGTGCCAGCAGCCAAATTATAGCGGGGACGGGGGAGACCCAGTACTTC	CASSQIIAGTGETQYF
TRBJ2-1	TRBV5-1	TRBD2	-	TGCGCCAGCAGCCGGACTAGCGGACTCTACAATGAGCAGTTCTTC	CASSRTSGLYNEQFF
TRBJ1-5	TRBV6-2/TRBV6-3	-	few	TGTGCCAGCAGCCTCCTGGGGCTGCCCCAGCATTTT	CASSLLGLPQHF
TRBJ2-7	TRBV3-1/TRBV3-2	TRBD2	once	TGTGTCAGCAGCCCCCACGCGGGGGGTTTGGGAGGGGAGCAGTACTTC	CVSSPHAGGLGGEQYF
TRBJ2-1	TRBV30	-	-	TGTGCCCGGACAGCGAGCTCCTACAATGAGCAGTTCTTC	CARTASSYNEQFF
TRBJ1-1	TRBV7-9	-	-	TGTGCCAGCAGCGCCCGGAGGGCAGGCCTGAACACTGAAGCTTTCTTT	CASSARRAGLNTEAFF
TRBJ2-5	TRBV29-1	-	-	TGCAGCTCCGGTTCGGGGTCCGGAGAGACCCAGTACTTC	CSSGSGSGETQYF
TRBJ1-1	TRBV18	-	-	TGTGCCAGCTCGACGGCTTGGGCGCGCACTGAAGCTTTCTTT	CASSTAWARTEAFF
TRBJ1-2	TRBV25-1	-	-	TGTGCCAGCAGTGAACCCGGTGAAGTAGGCTACACCTTC	CASSEPGEVGYTF
TRBJ1-2	TRBV3-1/TRBV3-2	TRBD1	-	TGTGCCAGCAGCCATCGACAGGGAGATGGCTACACCTTC	CASSHRQGDGYTF
TRBJ2-1	TRBV14	TRBD2	-	TGTGCCAGCAGCCCTGGGACTAGCGCCTACAATGAGCAGTTCTTC	CASSPGTSAYNEQFF
TRBJ1-3	TRBV30	TRBD1	-	TGTGCCTGGAGGGGACAGAGTGGAAACACCATATATTTT	CAWRGQSGNTIYF
TRBJ1-5	TRBV30	-	-	TGTGCCTGGGAGGATGGGAGAGGAGTTCGGCCCCAGCATTTT	CAWEDGRGVRPQHF
TRBJ1-4	TRBV18	-	few	TGTGCCAGCTCACCACGAGAAACTAATGAAAAACTGTTTTTT	CASSPRETNEKLFF
TRBJ2-1	TRBV30	-	-	TGTGCCTGGAGTGTGGGGACTTACAATGAGCAGTTCTTC	CAWSVGTYNEQFF
TRBJ1-1	TRBV5-8	TRBD1	-	TGTGCCAGCAGCCCGGACAGGCTGAACACTGAAGCTTTCTTT	CASSPDRLNTEAFF
TRBJ1-2	TRBV5-1	-	-	TGCGCCAGCAGCTTGGCCCGAGTTTCCTATGGCTACACCTTC	CASSLARVSYGYTF
TRBJ1-1	TRBV2	-	-	TGTGCCAGCGGAGATGGAAGGGGGAACACTGAAGCTTTCTTT	CASGDGRGNTEAFF
TRBJ1-4	TRBV2	-	-	TGTGCCAGCAGTTACTTCTCGGGTAGAACTAATGAAAAACTGTTTTTT	CASSYFSGRTNEKLFF
TRBJ1-4	TRBV4-2	-	-	TGTGCCAGCAGCCGAGGGTCTATGGGTAATGAAAAACTGTTTTTT	CASSRGSMGNEKLFF
TRBJ1-5	TRBV3-1/TRBV3-2	-	-	TGTGCCAGCAAGTGGACAGCCCGGTGCTACGGCAATCAGCCCCAGCATTTT	CASKWTARCYGNQPQHF
TRBJ2-3	TRBV7-8	TRBD1	-	TGTGCCAGCAGCTTAGACAGGGGGCGTTCAGATACGCAGTATTTT	CASSLDRGRSDTQYF
TRBJ1-2	TRBV19	-	once	TGTGCCAGTAGTTTTGAGTTTAGCTATGGCTACACCTTC	CASSFEFSYGYTF
TRBJ2-1	TRBV3-1/TRBV3-2	-	-	TGTGCCAGCAGCCAAGGAGGGGGCGGGCGGGGTGGTTACAATGAGCAGTTCTTC	CASSQGGGGRGGYNEQFF
TRBJ2-1	TRBV7-3	-	-	TGTGCCAGCAGCTTAGATAGTTGGTACAATGAGCAGTTCTTC	CASSLDSWYNEQFF
TRBJ2-1	TRBV6-6	TRBD1	-	TGTGCCAGCAGCAGGGACAGCAATGAGCAGTTCTTC	CASSRDSNEQFF
TRBJ1-2	TRBV5-5	-	-	TGTGCCAGCAGCTTGTCAGGAGGGCTGATGGTGGCTAACTATGGCTACACCTTC	CASSLSGGLMVANYGYTF
TRBJ1-4	TRBV20-1	-	-	TGCAGTGCTAGAGACAAGGGGGACCTGTTTTTT	CSARDKGDLFF
TRBJ1-3	TRBV30	-	-	TGTGCCTGGAGTGCCACAGGTAGCTCTGGAAACACCATATATTTT	CAWSATGSSGNTIYF
TRBJ1-6	TRBV10-1	-	-	TGCGCCAGCAGTGAACAGGGAGATTCACCCCTCCACTTT	CASSEQGDSPLHF
TRBJ1-2	TRBV6-2/TRBV6-3	-	-	TGTGCCAGCAGTTCTCCCCGGACAGTTACCGGCTACACCTTC	CASSSPRTVTGYTF
TRBJ1-2	TRBV27	TRBD1	-	TGTGCCAGCAGTCAGACAGGGAGTGTTGGCTACACCTTC	CASSQTGSVGYTF
TRBJ2-5	TRBV5-4	-	-	TGTGCCAGCAGCCACAGGGTCCAAGAGACCCAGTACTTC	CASSHRVQETQYF
TRBJ1-4	TRBV3-1/TRBV3-2	TRBD1	once	TGTGCCAGCAGCCAACCCGGGACAGGGTTGAATGAAAAACTGTTTTTT	CASSQPGTGLNEKLFF
TRBJ1-1	TRBV2	-	-	TGTGCCAGCAGAGATGGGGGGGCGCAGAACACTGAAGCTTTCTTT	CASRDGGAQNTEAFF
TRBJ1-4	TRBV4-3	TRBD1	-	TGCGCCAGCAGCCCCGGACAGGGGGCAATTGAAAAACTGTTTTTT	CASSPGQGAIEKLFF
TRBJ1-4	TRBV18	-	-	TGTGCCAGCTCTCCTGGGGGCAGTGATGAAAAACTGTTTTTT	CASSPGGSDEKLFF
TRBJ2-7	TRBV6-5	TRBD1	once	TGTGCCAGCAGAGGAACCGGGACAGGGCCCCGCGAGCAGTACTTC	CASRGTGTGPREQYF
TRBJ1-2	TRBV9	-	-	TGTGCCAGCAGCGTAGTTGCGGCGGGGGGTGGCTACACCTTC	CASSVVAAGGGYTF
TRBJ2-7	TRBV28	-	-	TGTGCCAGCAGTTTGCCAGGGGTTGGCGAGCAGTACTTC	CASSLPGVGEQYF
TRBJ1-2	TRBV30	TRBD1	-	TGTGCCTGGAATAGGGTCACAGGGGCCGGCTACACCTTC	CAWNRVTGAGYTF
TRBJ1-5	TRBV19	-	-	TGTGCCAGTATCCCGGGGGGTGGCTATCAGCCCCAGCATTTT	CASIPGGGYQPQHF
TRBJ1-3	TRBV7-9	TRBD1	-	TGTGCCAGCAGCGCGGACAGGGGAATCTCTGGAAACACCATATATTTT	CASSADRGISGNTIYF
TRBJ2-3	TRBV12-3/TRBV12-4	-	-	TGTGCCAGCAGTTTAGGGACAGCGGATACGCAGTATTTT	CASSLGTADTQYF
TRBJ1-6	TRBV30	-	-	TGTGCCTGGAGTGAACAGGGCGATTCACCCCTCCACTTT	CAWSEQGDSPLHF
TRBJ1-1	TRBV29-1	-	-	TGCAGCGTTGGGGCCAGTTTGAACACTGAAGCTTTCTTT	CSVGASLNTEAFF
TRBJ2-7	TRBV15	TRBD1	-	TGTGCCACCAGCAGGACAGGGGTAAACTACGAGCAGTACTTC	CATSRTGVNYEQYF
TRBJ1-4	TRBV2	TRBD1	-	TGTGCCAGCAGTGAAGACAGGGGAGGTGAAAAACTGTTTTTT	CASSEDRGGEKLFF
TRBJ1-4	TRBV2	-	-	TGTGCCAGCGGCAGGGAAAATGAAAAACTGTTTTTT	CASGRENEKLFF